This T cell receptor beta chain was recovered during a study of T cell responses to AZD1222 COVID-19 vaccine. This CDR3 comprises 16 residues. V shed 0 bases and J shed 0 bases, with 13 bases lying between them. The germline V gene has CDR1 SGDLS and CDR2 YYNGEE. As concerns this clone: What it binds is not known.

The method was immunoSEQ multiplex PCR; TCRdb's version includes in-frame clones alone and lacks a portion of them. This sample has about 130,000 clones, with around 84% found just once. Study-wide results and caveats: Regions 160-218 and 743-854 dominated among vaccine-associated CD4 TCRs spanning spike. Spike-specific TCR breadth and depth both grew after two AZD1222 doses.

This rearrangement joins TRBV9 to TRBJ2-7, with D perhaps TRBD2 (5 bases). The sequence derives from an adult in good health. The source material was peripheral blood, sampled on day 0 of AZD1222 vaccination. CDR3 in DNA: TGTGCCAGCAGCGTAGGGCCAGCGGCCAACTCCTACGAGCAGTACTTC. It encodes CASSVGPAANSYEQYF.